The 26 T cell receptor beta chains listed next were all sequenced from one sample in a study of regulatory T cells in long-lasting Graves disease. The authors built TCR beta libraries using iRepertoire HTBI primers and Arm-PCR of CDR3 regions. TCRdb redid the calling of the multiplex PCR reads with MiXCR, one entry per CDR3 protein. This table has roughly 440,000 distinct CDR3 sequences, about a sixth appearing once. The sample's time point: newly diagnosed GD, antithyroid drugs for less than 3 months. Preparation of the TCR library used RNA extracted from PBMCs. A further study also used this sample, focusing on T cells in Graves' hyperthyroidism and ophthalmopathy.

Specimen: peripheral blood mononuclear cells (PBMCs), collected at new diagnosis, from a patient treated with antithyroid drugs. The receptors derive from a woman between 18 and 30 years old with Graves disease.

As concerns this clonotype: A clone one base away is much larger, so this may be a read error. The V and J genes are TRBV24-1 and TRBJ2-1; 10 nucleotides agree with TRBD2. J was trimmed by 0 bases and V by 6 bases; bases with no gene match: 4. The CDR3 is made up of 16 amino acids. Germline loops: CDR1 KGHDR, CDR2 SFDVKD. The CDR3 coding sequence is TGTGCCACCAGTTGGGCTAGCGGGAGCTCCTACAATGAGCAGTTCTTC. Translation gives CATSWASGSSYNEQFF.

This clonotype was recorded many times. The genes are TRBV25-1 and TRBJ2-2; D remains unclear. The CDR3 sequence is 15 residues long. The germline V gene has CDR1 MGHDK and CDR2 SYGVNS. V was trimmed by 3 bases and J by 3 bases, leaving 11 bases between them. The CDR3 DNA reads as TGTGCCAGCAGTGATGGTTTTGGGGACACCGGGGAGCTGTTTTTT. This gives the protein CASSDGFGDTGELFF.

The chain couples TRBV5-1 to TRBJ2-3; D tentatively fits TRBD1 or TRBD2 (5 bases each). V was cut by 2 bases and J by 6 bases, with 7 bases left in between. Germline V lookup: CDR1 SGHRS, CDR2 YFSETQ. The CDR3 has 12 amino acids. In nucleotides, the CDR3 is TGCGCCAGCAGCTTCGAGGGGGATACGCAGTATTTT. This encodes CASSFEGDTQYF.

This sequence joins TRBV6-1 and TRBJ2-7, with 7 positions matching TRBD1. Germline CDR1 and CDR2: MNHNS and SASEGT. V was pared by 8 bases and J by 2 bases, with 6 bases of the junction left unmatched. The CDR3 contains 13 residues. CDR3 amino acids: CASQRDRAYEQYF. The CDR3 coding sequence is TGTGCCAGCCAACGTGACAGGGCCTACGAGCAGTACTTC.

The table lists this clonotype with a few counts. The CDR3 region is CASSFPRFRRDREFF. As DNA, the CDR3 is TGTGCCAGCAGTTTTCCTCGGTTTCGTCGGGACAGGGAATTCTTC. This rearrangement joins TRBV28 to TRBJ2-1; the match to TRBD1 covers 9 bases. Germline values: CDR1 MDHEN, CDR2 SYDVKM. The junction had 16 bases not matched to a gene; V was cut back by 3 bases and J by 16 bases. This CDR3 has 15 residues.

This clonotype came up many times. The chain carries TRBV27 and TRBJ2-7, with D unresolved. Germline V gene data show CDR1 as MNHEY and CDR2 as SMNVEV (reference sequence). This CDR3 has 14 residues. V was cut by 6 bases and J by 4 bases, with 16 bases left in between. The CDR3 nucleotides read TGTGCCAGCAGCTCGGATAAAACATTGTACGAGCAGTACTTC. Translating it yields CASSSDKTLYEQYF.

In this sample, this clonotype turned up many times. CDR3 DNA sequence: TGTGCCAGCAGTTTTCGTCTAGTAGAGACCCAGTACTTC. This encodes CASSFRLVETQYF. The J gene is TRBJ2-5, the V gene TRBV28; D is unclear. The V end lost 3 bases, the J end lost 4 bases, and 9 bases lay between the germline ends. In germline, CDR1 is MDHEN, CDR2 SYDVKM. The CDR3 runs to 13 residues.

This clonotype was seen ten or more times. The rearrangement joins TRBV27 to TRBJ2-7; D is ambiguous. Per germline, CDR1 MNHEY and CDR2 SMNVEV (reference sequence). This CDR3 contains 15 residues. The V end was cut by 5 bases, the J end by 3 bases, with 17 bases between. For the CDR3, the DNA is TGTGCCAGCAGTCCAGCCGGGTCCCACGGCTACGAGCAGTACTTC. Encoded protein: CASSPAGSHGYEQYF.

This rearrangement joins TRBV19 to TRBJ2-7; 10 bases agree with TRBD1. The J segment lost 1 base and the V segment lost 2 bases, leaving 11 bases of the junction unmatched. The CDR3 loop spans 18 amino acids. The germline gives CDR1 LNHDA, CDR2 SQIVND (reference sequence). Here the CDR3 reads CASSITGTGVRESYEQYF. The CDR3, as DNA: TGTGCCAGTAGTATAACCGGGACAGGGGTCCGTGAATCCTACGAGCAGTACTTC.

Written as DNA, the CDR3 is TGTGCCAGCAGCGTGGGACAGGGCTCCTTTTACAATGAGCAGTTCTTC. Its protein product is CASSVGQGSFYNEQFF. The chain recombines TRBV7-2 with TRBJ2-1, with 9 bases identical to TRBD1. The CDR3 contains 16 residues. Germline CDR1 reads SGHTA; CDR2 reads FQGNSA. The V and J ends lost 5 bases and 4 bases, in that order; junction bases with no gene match: 9.

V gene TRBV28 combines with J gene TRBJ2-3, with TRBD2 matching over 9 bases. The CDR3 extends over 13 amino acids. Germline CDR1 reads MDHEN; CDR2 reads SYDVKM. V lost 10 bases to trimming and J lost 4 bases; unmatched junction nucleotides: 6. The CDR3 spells CATNSGGADTQYF. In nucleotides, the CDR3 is TGTGCCACTAATAGCGGGGGCGCAGATACGCAGTATTTT.

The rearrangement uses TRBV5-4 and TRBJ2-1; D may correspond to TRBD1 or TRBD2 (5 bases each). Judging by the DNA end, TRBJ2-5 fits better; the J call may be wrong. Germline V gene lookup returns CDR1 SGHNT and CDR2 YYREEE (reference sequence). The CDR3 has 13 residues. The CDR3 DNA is TGTGCCAGCAGCATCCCCGAGGGGGAGACCCAGTACTTC. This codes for CASSIPEGETQYF.

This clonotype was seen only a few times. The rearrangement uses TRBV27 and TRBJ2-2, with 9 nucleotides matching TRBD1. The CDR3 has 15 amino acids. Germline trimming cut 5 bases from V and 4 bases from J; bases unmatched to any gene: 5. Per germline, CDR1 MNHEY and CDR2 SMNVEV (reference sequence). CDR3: CASSPSTGGTGELFF. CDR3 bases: TGTGCCAGCAGTCCCTCGACAGGGGGCACCGGGGAGCTGTTTTTT.

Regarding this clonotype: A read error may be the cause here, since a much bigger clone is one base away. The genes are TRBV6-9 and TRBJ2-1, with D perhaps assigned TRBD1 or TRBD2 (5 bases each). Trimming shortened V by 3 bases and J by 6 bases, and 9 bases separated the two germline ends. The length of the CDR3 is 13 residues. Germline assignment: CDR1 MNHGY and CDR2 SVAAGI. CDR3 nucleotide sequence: TGTGCCAGCAGTTACGAGGGGCCCAATGAGCAGTTCTTC. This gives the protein CASSYEGPNEQFF.

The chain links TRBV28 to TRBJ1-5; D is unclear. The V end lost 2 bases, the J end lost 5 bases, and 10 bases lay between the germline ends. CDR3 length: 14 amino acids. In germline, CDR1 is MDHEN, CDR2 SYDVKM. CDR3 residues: CASSLVGDYQPQHF. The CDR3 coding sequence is TGTGCCAGCAGTTTAGTCGGGGATTATCAGCCCCAGCATTTT.

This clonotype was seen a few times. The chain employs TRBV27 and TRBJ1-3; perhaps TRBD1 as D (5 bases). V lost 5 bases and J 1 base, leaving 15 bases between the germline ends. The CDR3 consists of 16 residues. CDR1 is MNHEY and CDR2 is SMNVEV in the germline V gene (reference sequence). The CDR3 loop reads CASSPPQGSSGNTIYF. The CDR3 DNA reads TGTGCCAGCAGTCCCCCCCAGGGATCATCTGGAAACACCATATATTTT.

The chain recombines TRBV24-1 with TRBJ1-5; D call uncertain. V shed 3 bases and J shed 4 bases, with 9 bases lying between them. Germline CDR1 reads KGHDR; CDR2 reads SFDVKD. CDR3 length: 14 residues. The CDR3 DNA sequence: TGTGCCACCAGTGATCGTGGGCGAAATCAGCCCCAGCATTTT. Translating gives CATSDRGRNQPQHF.

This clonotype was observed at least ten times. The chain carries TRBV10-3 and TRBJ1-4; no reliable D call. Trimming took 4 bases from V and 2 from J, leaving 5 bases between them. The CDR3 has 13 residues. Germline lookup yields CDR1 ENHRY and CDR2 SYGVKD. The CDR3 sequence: CAISVETNEKLFF. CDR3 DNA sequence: TGTGCCATCAGTGTCGAGACTAATGAAAAACTGTTTTTT.

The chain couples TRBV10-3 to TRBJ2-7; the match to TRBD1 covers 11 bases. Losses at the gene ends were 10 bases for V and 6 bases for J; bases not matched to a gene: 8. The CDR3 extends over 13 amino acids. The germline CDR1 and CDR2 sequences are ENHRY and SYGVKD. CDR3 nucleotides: TGTGCCACCTCCGGGACAGGGGGTTCCGAGCAGTACTTC. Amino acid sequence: CATSGTGGSEQYF.

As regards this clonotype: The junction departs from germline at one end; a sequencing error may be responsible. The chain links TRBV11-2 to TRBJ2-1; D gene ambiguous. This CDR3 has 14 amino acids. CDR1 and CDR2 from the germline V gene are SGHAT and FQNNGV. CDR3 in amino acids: CASSPQVSYNEQFF. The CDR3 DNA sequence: TGCGCCAGCAGCCCCCAGGTCTCCTACAATGAGCAGTTCTTC.

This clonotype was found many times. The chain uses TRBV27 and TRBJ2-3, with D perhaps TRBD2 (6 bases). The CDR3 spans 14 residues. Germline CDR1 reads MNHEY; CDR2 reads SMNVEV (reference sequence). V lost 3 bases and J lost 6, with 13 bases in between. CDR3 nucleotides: TGTGCCAGCAGTTTTCGGGGGAGAGGTGATACGCAGTATTTT. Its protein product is CASSFRGRGDTQYF.

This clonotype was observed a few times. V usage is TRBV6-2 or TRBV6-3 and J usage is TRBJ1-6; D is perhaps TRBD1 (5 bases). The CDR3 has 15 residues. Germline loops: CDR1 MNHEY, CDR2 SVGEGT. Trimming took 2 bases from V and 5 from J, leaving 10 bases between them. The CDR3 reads CASSYDWGNNSPLHF. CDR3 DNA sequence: TGTGCCAGCAGTTACGACTGGGGGAATAATTCACCCCTCCACTTT.

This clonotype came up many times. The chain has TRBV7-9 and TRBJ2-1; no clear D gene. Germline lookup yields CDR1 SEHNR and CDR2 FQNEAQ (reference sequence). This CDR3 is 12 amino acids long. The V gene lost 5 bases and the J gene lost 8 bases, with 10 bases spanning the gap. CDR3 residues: CASSGEDYEQFF. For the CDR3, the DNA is TGTGCCAGCAGCGGGGAAGACTATGAGCAGTTCTTC.

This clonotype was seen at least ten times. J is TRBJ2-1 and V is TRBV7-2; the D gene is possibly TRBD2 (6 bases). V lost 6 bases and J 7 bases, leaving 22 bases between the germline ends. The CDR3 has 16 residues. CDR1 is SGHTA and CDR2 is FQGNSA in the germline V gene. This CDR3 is CASRALTSMGVNEQFF. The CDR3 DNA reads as TGTGCCAGCAGGGCCCTGACTAGTATGGGGGTGAATGAGCAGTTCTTC. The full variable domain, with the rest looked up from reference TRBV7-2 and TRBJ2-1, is GAGVSQSPSNKVTEKGKDVELRCDPISGHTALYWYRQSLGQGLEFLIYFQGNSAPDKSGLPSDRFSAERTGGSVSTLTIQRTQQEDSAVYLCASRALTSMGVNEQFFGPGTRLTVL.

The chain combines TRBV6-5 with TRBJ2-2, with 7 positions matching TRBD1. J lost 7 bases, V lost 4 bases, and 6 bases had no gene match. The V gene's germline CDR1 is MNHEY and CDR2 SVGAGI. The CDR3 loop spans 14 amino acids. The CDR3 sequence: CASSLQGSGGELFF. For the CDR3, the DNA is TGTGCCAGCAGTTTACAGGGGTCCGGCGGGGAGCTGTTTTTT.

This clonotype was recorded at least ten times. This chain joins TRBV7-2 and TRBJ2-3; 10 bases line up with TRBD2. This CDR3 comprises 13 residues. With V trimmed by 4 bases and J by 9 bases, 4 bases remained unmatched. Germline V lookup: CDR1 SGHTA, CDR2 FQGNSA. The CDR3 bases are TGTGCCAGCAGCTCCCCACTAGCGGGAACGCAGTATTTT. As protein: CASSSPLAGTQYF.